This T cell receptor beta chain was sequenced during a study of cytomegalovirus exposure and HLA in healthy donors. The PCR had 60 Vbeta and 13 Jbeta primers. Libraries were prepared by immunoSEQ multiplex PCR; TCRdb keeps only in-frame clonotypes and omits some of them. The sample consists of some 150,000 clones, 65% to 90% of them appearing once. Healthy people donating bone marrow made up the donors. The CDR3 sequence is 14 residues long. The V end lost 5 bases, the J end lost 4 bases, and 15 bases lay between the germline ends. The V gene's germline CDR1 is SGHAT and CDR2 FQNNGV. The rearrangement uses TRBV11-2 and TRBJ2-7; perhaps TRBD2 as D (6 bases). The sample consisted of PBMCs. The sequence was obtained from a female donor in good health and CMV-seronegative. CDR3 nucleotide sequence: TGTGCCAGCAGCCCGCGGGAAGACCTTTACGAGCAGTACTTC. Amino acid sequence: CASSPREDLYEQYF.